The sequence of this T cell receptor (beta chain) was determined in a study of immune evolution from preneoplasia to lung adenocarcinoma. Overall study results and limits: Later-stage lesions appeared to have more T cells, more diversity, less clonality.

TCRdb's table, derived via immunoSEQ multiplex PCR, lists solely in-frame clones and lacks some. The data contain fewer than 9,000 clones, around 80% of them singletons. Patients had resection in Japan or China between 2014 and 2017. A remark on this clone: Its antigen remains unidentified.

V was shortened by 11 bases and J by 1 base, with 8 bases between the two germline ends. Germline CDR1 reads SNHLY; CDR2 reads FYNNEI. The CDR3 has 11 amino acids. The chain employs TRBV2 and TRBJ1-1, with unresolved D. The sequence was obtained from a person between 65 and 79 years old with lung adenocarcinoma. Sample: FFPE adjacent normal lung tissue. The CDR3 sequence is CALGENTEAFF. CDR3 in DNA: TGTGCCCTCGGGGAGAACACTGAAGCTTTCTTT.